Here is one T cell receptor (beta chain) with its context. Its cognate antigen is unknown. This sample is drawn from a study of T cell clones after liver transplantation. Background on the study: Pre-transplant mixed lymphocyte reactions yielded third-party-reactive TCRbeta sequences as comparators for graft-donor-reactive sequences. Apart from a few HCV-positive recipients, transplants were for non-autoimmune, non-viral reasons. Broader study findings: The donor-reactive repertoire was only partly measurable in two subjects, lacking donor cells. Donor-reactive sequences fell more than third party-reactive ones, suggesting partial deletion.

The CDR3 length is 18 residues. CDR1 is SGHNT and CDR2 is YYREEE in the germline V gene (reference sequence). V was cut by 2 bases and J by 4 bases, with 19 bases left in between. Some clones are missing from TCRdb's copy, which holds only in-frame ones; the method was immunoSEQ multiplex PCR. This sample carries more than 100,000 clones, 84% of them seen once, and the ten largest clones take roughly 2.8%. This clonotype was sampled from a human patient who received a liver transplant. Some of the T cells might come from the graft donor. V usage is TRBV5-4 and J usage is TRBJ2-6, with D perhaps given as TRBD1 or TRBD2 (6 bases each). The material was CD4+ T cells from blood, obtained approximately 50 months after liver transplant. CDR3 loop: CASSLRGQGGMGANVLTF. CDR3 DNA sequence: TGTGCCAGCAGCTTACGGGGGCAGGGAGGAATGGGGGCCAACGTCCTGACTTTC.